A single sample gave rise to the 16 T cell receptor beta chains below, sequenced in a study of T cells in localized non-small cell lung cancer. Clones were read by immunoSEQ multiplex PCR, and TCRdb kept only the in-frame ones, dropping some. The data show tens of thousands of clones, with 80% to 95% seen just once and roughly 31% held by the top ten. The source material was peripheral blood, sampled before any cancer treatment. These receptors were obtained from a female donor at least 60 years old with stage I lung adenocarcinoma.

This clone has more than one count but fewer than ten. The V call is TRBV27, the J call TRBJ2-4; D is undetermined. Germline V lookup: CDR1 MNHEY, CDR2 SMNVEV (reference sequence). The CDR3 is made up of 14 amino acids. Trimming took off 3 bases at V and 9 bases at J, with 15 bases between the two ends. Here the CDR3 reads CASSFNLRGGIQYF. The CDR3 bases are TGTGCCAGCAGTTTTAACCTAAGAGGTGGCATTCAGTACTTC.

This clone has just one count. The V call is TRBV4-1, the J call TRBJ2-1; D is possibly TRBD1 (5 bases). V was cut by 2 bases and J by 8 bases, with 13 bases left in between. Germline CDR1 is MGHRA and CDR2 is YSYEKL. This CDR3 spans 14 amino acids. Written as DNA, the CDR3 is TGCGCCAGCAGCCAATCCCCCGACAGCGATGAGCAGTTCTTC. Encoded protein: CASSQSPDSDEQFF.

This clone occurred a few times. CDR3: CASRPQANSGANVLTF. CDR3 coding DNA: TGTGCCAGCAGACCTCAGGCGAACTCTGGGGCCAACGTCCTGACTTTC. The J gene is TRBJ2-6, the V gene TRBV5-4; D is unclear. The germline V and J ends were trimmed by 5 bases and 0 bases, with 12 bases remaining between them. The germline V gene encodes CDR1 SGHNT and CDR2 YYREEE (reference sequence). The CDR3 is made up of 16 amino acids. Combining the CDR3 with reference TRBV5-4 and TRBJ2-6 gives the whole variable domain ETGVTQSPTHLIKTRGQQVTLRCSSQSGHNTVSWYQQALGQGPQFIFQYYREEENGRGNFPPRFSGLQFPNYSSELNVNALELDDSALYLCASRPQANSGANVLTFGAGSRLTVL.

The V call is TRBV7-9, the J call TRBJ2-4; D is possibly TRBD1 (5 bases). The CDR3 has 15 amino acids. The V end lost 2 bases, the J end lost 0 bases, and 8 bases lay between the germline ends. Germline V gene sequence: CDR1 SEHNR, CDR2 FQNEAQ (reference sequence). The DNA for the CDR3 is TGTGCCAGCAGCTTAAAAGGGGAAGCCAAAAACATTCAGTACTTC. This encodes CASSLKGEAKNIQYF.

The CDR3 DNA reads as TGTGCCAGCAGCCTAGAGTGGACCTCTAGCGGGAGAGTAGATACGCAGTATTTT. It encodes CASSLEWTSSGRVDTQYF. The rearrangement joins TRBV7-9 to TRBJ2-3, with TRBD2 identical over 10 bases. The CDR3 contains 18 residues. Unmatched junction bases numbered 16, after V lost 5 bases and J lost 5 bases. The V gene's germline CDR1 is SEHNR and CDR2 FQNEAQ (reference sequence).

The V gene is TRBV27, the J gene TRBJ1-1, with a possible D match to TRBD1 (5 bases). Trimming left V 6 bases short and J 1 base short, with 15 bases between. The CDR3 contains 15 residues. Germline V CDR1 and CDR2: MNHEY, SMNVEV (reference sequence). The CDR3 sequence is CASSQPGRPNTEAFF. CDR3 sequence (DNA): TGTGCCAGCAGCCAACCGGGACGCCCGAACACTGAAGCTTTCTTT.

CDR3 sequence (DNA): TGCGCCAGCAGCCAAGATCATCTAGCGAAGAGGGGGGAGACCCAGTACTTC. It translates to CASSQDHLAKRGETQYF. V and J are TRBV4-1 and TRBJ2-5, with D perhaps being TRBD1 or TRBD2 (6 bases each). V lost 0 bases and J lost 5, with 19 bases in between. The CDR3 consists of 17 residues. The germline V gene has CDR1 MGHRA and CDR2 YSYEKL.

This clone has just a few counts. The chain uses TRBV5-1 and TRBJ1-1; the D is unclear. Trimming cost V 1 base and J 1 base, with 20 bases left between them. CDR1 and CDR2 from the germline V gene are SGHRS and YFSETQ. CDR3 length equals 18 residues. The CDR3 coding sequence is TGCGCCAGCAGCTTGAGGACTTCAAGTCTGTGGCGGAACACTGAAGCTTTCTTT. Translated: CASSLRTSSLWRNTEAFF. The variable domain in full, with the rest retrieved from reference TRBV5-1 and TRBJ1-1, is KAGVTQTPRYLIKTRGQQVTLSCSPISGHRSVSWYQQTPGQGLQFLFEYFSETQRNKGNFPGRFSGRQFSNSRSEMNVSTLELGDSALYLCASSLRTSSLWRNTEAFFGQGTRLTVV.

J is TRBJ2-7 and V is TRBV29-1, with 10 bases matching TRBD1. The V segment lost 0 bases and the J segment 10 bases; nucleotides outside the gene matches: 9. From germline, CDR1 is SQVTM and CDR2 ANQGSEA. The CDR3 consists of 14 residues. The CDR3 here is CSVEETGQGFLQYF. The CDR3 region has the DNA TGCAGCGTTGAAGAGACGGGACAGGGGTTTTTACAGTACTTC.

The chain recombines TRBV27 with TRBJ1-6; D gene ambiguous. The CDR3 is 13 residues long. V lost 4 bases to trimming and J lost 6 bases, with 7 bases between them. Looked up from germline, CDR1 is MNHEY and CDR2 is SMNVEV (reference sequence). The CDR3 DNA follows: TGTGCCAGCAGTTCTAACAGTAATTCACCCCTCCACTTT. Its translation is CASSSNSNSPLHF.

This chain uses TRBV27 with TRBJ1-1; 8 bases match TRBD1. The CDR3 contains 14 residues. CDR1 is MNHEY, CDR2 SMNVEV, per germline (reference sequence). J gave up 8 bases and V 2 bases, and 7 bases lay outside the gene matches. The CDR3 nucleotides are TGTGCCAGCAGTTTACTACAGGGGGGTAGAGAAGCTTTCTTT. Translated: CASSLLQGGREAFF.

V is TRBV5-1 and J is TRBJ1-2; the D gene is possibly TRBD1 (6 bases). CDR1 is SGHRS and CDR2 is YFSETQ in the germline V gene. The CDR3 runs to 13 residues. V was cut by 1 base and J by 8 bases, with 12 bases left in between. The CDR3 DNA sequence: TGCGCCAGCAGCTTGAGGGGGGCCGAAGGCTACACCTTC. Translating it yields CASSLRGAEGYTF.

The chain recombines TRBV6-6 with TRBJ2-7; TRBD2 matches at 9 bases. This CDR3 has 14 residues. Germline-derived CDR1 and CDR2 are MNHNY and SVGAGI (reference sequence). Trimming at V came to 5 bases and at J to 4 bases, leaving 6 bases not matched to a gene. DNA for the CDR3: TGTGCCAGCAGTCGAGCGGGACTAGCTTACGAGCAGTACTTC. Amino acid sequence: CASSRAGLAYEQYF.

The genes are TRBV27 and TRBJ2-5; tentatively, D is TRBD1 (5 bases). CDR1 and CDR2 from the germline V gene are MNHEY and SMNVEV (reference sequence). This CDR3 is 13 amino acids long. The germline V and J ends were trimmed by 3 bases and 5 bases, with 10 bases remaining between them. Here the CDR3 DNA reads TGTGCCAGCAGTTTGCGTTGGGGCGAGACCCAGTACTTC. It is translated as CASSLRWGETQYF.

CDR3 amino acids: CASSSRDRTKNTGELFF. CDR3 sequence (DNA): TGTGCCAGCAGCTCCCGGGACAGGACCAAGAACACCGGGGAGCTGTTTTTT. This sequence joins TRBV7-9 and TRBJ2-2; TRBD1 matches at 8 bases. The length of the CDR3 is 17 residues. The V gene end was trimmed by 4 bases and the J gene end by 1 base; junction bases not matched to a gene: 8. The germline CDR1 and CDR2 sequences are SEHNR and FQNEAQ (reference sequence).

The chain has TRBV6-6 and TRBJ1-2; no clear D gene. Per the germline V gene, CDR1 is MNHNY and CDR2 is SVGAGI (reference sequence). The germline V and J ends were trimmed by 7 bases and 3 bases, with 15 bases remaining between them. This CDR3 region has 14 residues. The CDR3 region has the DNA TGTGCCAGCACCATGGGAGCGCCCGACTATGGCTACACCTTC. Encoded protein: CASTMGAPDYGYTF.